This is a list of T cell receptor beta chains from one sample in a study of identifying expanded T cells in peripheral blood. Libraries were prepared by immunoSEQ multiplex PCR; TCRdb keeps only in-frame clonotypes and omits some of them. Of fewer than 85,000 clones listed, about nine tenths are singletons. Sequencing used blood. The receptors shown here come from a person aged 18-70 years in good health. The CDR3 runs from the conserved cysteine through the conserved F or W. A D gene is named only where the DNA matches it firmly. Expanded clones are given a class, and other clones once, few, many or no size at all.

V: TRBV19; D: TRBD1; J: TRBJ2-4; size: NA; DNA: TGTGCCAGTAGTATGGGACAGGGTGGAGTAAACATTCAGTACTTC; CDR3: CASSMGQGGVNIQYF
V: TRBV2; D: NA; J: TRBJ1-2; size: few; DNA: TGTGCCAGCCAGGGAAACAATTACGATGGCTACACCTTC; CDR3: CASQGNNYDGYTF
V: TRBV19; D: NA; J: TRBJ2-2; size: NA; DNA: TGTGCCAGTAGTATAAGATTTGGCAGGGCATCGAACACCGGGGAGCTGTTTTTT; CDR3: CASSIRFGRASNTGELFF
V: TRBV10-2; D: TRBD2; J: TRBJ2-3; size: NA; DNA: TGCGCCAGCAGTGACAGCGGGACCAGCACAGATACGCAGTATTTT; CDR3: CASSDSGTSTDTQYF
V: TRBV19; D: NA; J: TRBJ1-2; size: NA; DNA: TGTGCCAGTAGTATGGGGGGGTCTAACTATGGCTACACCTTC; CDR3: CASSMGGSNYGYTF
V: TRBV27; D: NA; J: TRBJ1-2; size: NA; DNA: TGTGCCAGCAGTGACCGGGGGTGGAATGGCTACACCTTC; CDR3: CASSDRGWNGYTF
V: TRBV19; D: NA; J: TRBJ1-2; size: NA; DNA: TGTGCCAGTAGCCAAACAGAACGCGGATATGGCTACACCTTC; CDR3: CASSQTERGYGYTF
V: TRBV7-2; D: NA; J: TRBJ1-1; size: NA; DNA: TGTGCCAGCAGCTTAGAGCGCCGGGAGACTGAAGCTTTCTTT; CDR3: CASSLERRETEAFF
V: TRBV4-1; D: NA; J: TRBJ2-5; size: NA; DNA: TGCGCCAGCAGCCAAGATAGGAGGGGGACCCAGTACTTC; CDR3: CASSQDRRGTQYF
V: TRBV27; D: TRBD1; J: TRBJ1-2; size: NA; DNA: TGTGCCAGCAGTAACAGGGGAGATGGCTACACCTTC; CDR3: CASSNRGDGYTF
V: TRBV5-1; D: NA; J: TRBJ1-2; size: once; DNA: TGCGCCAGCAGCTTGAACACAGAGGTTAACTATGGCTACACCTTC; CDR3: CASSLNTEVNYGYTF
V: TRBV6-5; D: NA; J: TRBJ1-2; size: NA; DNA: TGTGCCAGCAGTTACCGAGTCGGCAGCTATGGCTACACCTTC; CDR3: CASSYRVGSYGYTF
V: TRBV7-6; D: NA; J: TRBJ2-5; size: NA; DNA: TGTGCCAGCAGCTTAGTGGCGACATCCGAGACCCAGTACTTC; CDR3: CASSLVATSETQYF
V: TRBV11-2; D: NA; J: TRBJ2-1; size: NA; DNA: TGTGCCAGCAGCTTTTCAGCGGCCAATGAGCAGTTCTTC; CDR3: CASSFSAANEQFF
V: TRBV5-6; D: NA; J: TRBJ2-7; size: NA; DNA: TGTGCCAGCAGCTTGGGGATGAGGGTCGGTGAGCAGTACTTC; CDR3: CASSLGMRVGEQYF
V: TRBV10-3; D: TRBD1; J: TRBJ2-1; size: NA; DNA: TGTGCCATCAGGGGACAGTCGGATGAGCAGTTCTTC; CDR3: CAIRGQSDEQFF
V: TRBV6-5; D: TRBD2; J: TRBJ2-2; size: NA; DNA: TGTGCCAGCAGGAGAACTAGCGGGATTACCGGGGAGCTGTTTTTT; CDR3: CASRRTSGITGELFF
V: TRBV29-1; D: NA; J: TRBJ1-1; size: NA; DNA: TGCAGCGTTGAGGGAGGTGGAAGCGGCACTGAAGCTTTCTTT; CDR3: CSVEGGGSGTEAFF
V: TRBV9; D: NA; J: TRBJ2-1; size: NA; DNA: TGTGCCAGCAGCCCGCCGAATTCCGGCAATGAGCAGTTCTTC; CDR3: CASSPPNSGNEQFF
V: TRBV30; D: NA; J: TRBJ1-3; size: NA; DNA: TGTGCCTGGAGCACCGGGTGGGCGGGCATCGAAGGAAACACCATATATTTT; CDR3: CAWSTGWAGIEGNTIYF
V: TRBV28; D: NA; J: TRBJ2-7; size: NA; DNA: TGTGCCAGCACCCAGGGCGGGCCTAGGGAGCAGTACTTC; CDR3: CASTQGGPREQYF
V: TRBV6-1; D: NA; J: TRBJ2-5; size: NA; DNA: TGTGCCAGCAGTCGGATCCGGGAGACCCAGTACTTC; CDR3: CASSRIRETQYF
V: TRBV5-6; D: NA; J: TRBJ2-5; size: NA; DNA: TGTGCCAGCAGCTTGGGGGGGGCGCGAGAGACCCAGTACTTC; CDR3: CASSLGGARETQYF
V: TRBV4-1; D: NA; J: TRBJ2-1; size: NA; DNA: TGCGCCAGCAGCATAAGGACTGAGCCTGGGTACAATGAGCAGTTCTTC; CDR3: CASSIRTEPGYNEQFF
V: TRBV9; D: TRBD1; J: TRBJ2-7; size: NA; DNA: TGTGCCAGCAGCGTAGATGGGACAGGGGGCCAGGTCTTC; CDR3: CASSVDGTGGQVF
V: TRBV2; D: NA; J: TRBJ2-1; size: NA; DNA: TGTGCCAGCAGTGCCATTCGGGACGAGCAGTTCTTC; CDR3: CASSAIRDEQFF
V: TRBV27; D: NA; J: TRBJ1-5; size: NA; DNA: TGTGCCAGCAGTCCCCGGCCACGAATCAATCAGCCCCAGCATTTT; CDR3: CASSPRPRINQPQHF
V: TRBV28; D: NA; J: TRBJ2-1; size: NA; DNA: TGTGCCAGCAGTTTCGCGGAGAAACAGTTCTTC; CDR3: CASSFAEKQFF
V: TRBV30; D: NA; J: TRBJ2-3; size: once; DNA: TGTGCCTGGGGCCGGGGGCCCGATACGCAGTATTTT; CDR3: CAWGRGPDTQYF
V: TRBV27; D: NA; J: TRBJ2-6; size: NA; DNA: TGTGCCAGCAGGTCATCTGGGGCCAACGTCCTGACTTTC; CDR3: CASRSSGANVLTF
V: TRBV28; D: NA; J: TRBJ2-1; size: NA; DNA: TGTGCCAGCAGCCTCCTTACAGGGCTCGGTGAGCAGTTCTTC; CDR3: CASSLLTGLGEQFF
V: TRBV9; D: TRBD2; J: TRBJ2-5; size: NA; DNA: TGTGCCAGCAGCGTATCCAATAGCGGGAGGGCCGTGGAGACCCAGTACTTC; CDR3: CASSVSNSGRAVETQYF
V: TRBV4-1; D: NA; J: TRBJ1-1; size: few; DNA: TGCGCCAGCAGCCGCCACATGAACACTGAAGCTTTCTTT; CDR3: CASSRHMNTEAFF
V: TRBV7-7; D: TRBD1; J: TRBJ2-5; size: NA; DNA: TGTGCCAGCAGCTTAGGGACAGGACCCCAAGAGACCCAGTACTTC; CDR3: CASSLGTGPQETQYF
V: TRBV29-1; D: NA; J: TRBJ2-7; size: NA; DNA: TGCAGCGTGAGGGGGGTGGGCCCCTACGAGCAGTACTTC; CDR3: CSVRGVGPYEQYF
V: TRBV5-4; D: NA; J: TRBJ1-2; size: NA; DNA: TGTGCCAGCACCCAGACCCCTAATGGGAACTATGGCTACACCTTC; CDR3: CASTQTPNGNYGYTF
V: TRBV4-1; D: TRBD2; J: TRBJ2-5; size: few; DNA: TGCGCCAGCAGCCCAGGGACTAGCGGGGGCCAAGAGACCCAGTACTTC; CDR3: CASSPGTSGGQETQYF